This T cell receptor (beta chain) is from a study of T-cell memory formation after mild COVID-19 (dated by TCRdb to 2020 to 2022). Context from the whole study: Most TCR sequence clusters were specific to one of the two donors. Two young, previously healthy adult volunteers, one female and one male, were included in the cohort. In a couple of donors, T-cell clones that expanded and contracted after mild COVID-19 were tracked by sequencing TCRalpha and TCRbeta repertoires over time. Results and caveats for the whole study, not just this receptor: Contracting CD4+ clones were located mainly in the CM and EM memory subsets, whereas CD8+ clones were found to be enriched in EMRA. The study covered only a couple of mild cases, and larger cohorts including severe cases with pre-infection samples were considered necessary. The second-wave clones that peaked on day 37 were not confirmed to be SARS-CoV-2 specific. Some responding clones were detected in pre-infection memory, suggesting pre-existing cross-reactive memory T cells joined the SARS-CoV-2 response. From day 15 to 85, contracting clones showed balanced CD4/CD8 phenotypes, whereas a second wave of clones that expanded from day 15 to 37 leaned towards CD4+.

Here V drops 3 bases and J drops 7 bases, and the junction holds 12 bases not matched to any gene. The CDR3 goes from the cysteine to the phenylalanine over 15 residues. Left in the record is the CDR3 DNA by itself, 45 bases read in frame from the first base. Ficoll-Paque density gradient centrifugation was used to isolate PBMCs. This clonotype was observed a handful of times. Its specific antigen is unknown. Qualities for individual bases were not recorded, and no much larger clone is one base off. Instrument on record: Illumina NovaSeq 6000. TCRalpha and TCRbeta cDNA libraries were constructed by 5'RACE with constant-segment primers, with sample barcodes and unique molecular identifiers being introduced. Trizol reagent was used to extract RNA from every sample. Libraries were amplified in two PCR steps, with a second sample barcode and Illumina TruSeq adapters added in the second step. Libraries were sequenced on an Illumina NovaSeq with 2 x 150 bp paired-end reads. As for how the authors treated the data: With migec v1.2.7, reads were demultiplexed and then collapsed into UMI-guided consensus sequences. With mixcr v2.1.11, UMI consensuses were aligned to TRA and TRB V and J templates and assembled into clonotypes. Expanded or contracted clonotypes were those called significant by both edgeR and NoisET, with noise models trained on biological replicates. For edgeR calls, the cutoffs were a false discovery rate-adjusted p below 0.01 and a log2 fold-change threshold of 1. As an exploratory analysis of dynamics, max-normalized trajectories of the 1000 most abundant clonotypes were examined by PCA with hierarchical clustering. The CD4 or CD8 phenotype of responding clones was assigned using the separately sequenced CD4+ and CD8+ repertoires. TCRdb applied fastp at Q25 and MiXCR to the public reads, then kept only in-frame beta chains. Records with the same CDR3 protein are collapsed into one entry carrying the most frequent genes and DNA. These V and J calls originate from TCRdb's pipeline instead of the authors' own analysis. Within this sample are some 490,000 distinct CDR3 sequences, with around a sixth of them counted one time only. The top ten clonotypes cover approximately 13% of the sample.

The sample was PBMCs or a T cell subset sorted from them (not recorded which). The chain was built from TRBV12-3 or TRBV12-4 and TRBJ2-7; TRBD1 lines up with 7 middle nucleotides. This TCR was recovered from an adult woman who had mild COVID-19 (a few samples of this study predate the infection). The sample titles of this study are shuffled in the database, so cell type and time point are left out; the donor was told from shared clones. The nucleotide sequence is TGTGCCAGCAGTTTGAGGGACAGAGGGACCCGGGAGCAGTACTTC. Its protein is CASSLRDRGTREQYF.